These 11 T cell receptor beta chains were all obtained from the same sample, sequenced in a study of Graves' ophthalmopathy and Graves' hyperthyroidism. As the template, RNA transcripts were used to amplify TCR beta CDR3 regions. Second-round multiplex PCR followed a first-round RT-PCR using HTBI primers. TCRdb redid the calling of the multiplex PCR reads with MiXCR, one entry per CDR3 protein. The table has more than 1,000,000 distinct CDR3 sequences, 36% seen once. The sample comprised peripheral blood or thyroid tissue (not recorded which). The receptors come from an adult man with Graves' hyperthyroidism.

This clonotype appeared a single time. The chain uses TRBV6-6 and TRBJ2-2; TRBD1 might be the D (5 bases). The CDR3 covers 15 residues. Deletions cut 5 bases from V and 2 bases from J, with 12 bases between. CDR1 MNHNY and CDR2 SVGAGI come from the germline V gene (reference sequence). CDR3 nucleotide sequence: TGTGCCAGCAGTGTAGACAGTAAAAACACCGGGGAGCTGTTTTTT. It codes for CASSVDSKNTGELFF.

This clonotype was picked up many times. The rearrangement joins TRBV29-1 to TRBJ1-1, with 7 bases identical to TRBD1. CDR1 is SQVTM and CDR2 is ANQGSEA in the germline V gene. Unmatched junction bases numbered 3, after V lost 2 bases and J lost 3 bases. The CDR3 spans 13 residues. The CDR3 nucleotides are TGCAGCGTTGAATTTGGGACAGACACTGAAGCTTTCTTT. This translates into CSVEFGTDTEAFF.

This clonotype was seen many times. V usage is TRBV12-3 or TRBV12-4 and J usage is TRBJ2-7, with 7 bases matching TRBD1. The junction had 7 bases not matched to a gene; V was cut back by 2 bases and J by 0 bases. The CDR3 has 16 amino acids. The CDR3 bases are TGTGCCAGCAGTTTATGGGGGACAGCTGTCTCCTACGAGCAGTACTTC. It encodes CASSLWGTAVSYEQYF.

V gene TRBV29-1 combines with J gene TRBJ2-5; the match to TRBD1 covers 7 bases. There are 14 residues in the CDR3. J lost 1 base, V lost 4 bases, and 6 bases had no gene match. Germline V gene data show CDR1 as SQVTM and CDR2 as ANQGSEA. Written as DNA, the CDR3 is TGCAGCGTTGTAGTTGGGACAGCCCAAGAGACCCAGTACTTC. This gives the protein CSVVVGTAQETQYF.

V gene TRBV7-7 combines with J gene TRBJ2-6, with unresolved D. Germline V lookup: CDR1 SSHAT, CDR2 FNYEAQ (reference sequence). Trimming removed 4 bases from V and 0 bases from J, with 13 bases in between. This CDR3 spans 17 amino acids. As DNA, the CDR3 is TGTGCCAGCAGCTCGAAATGGAGCAGCTCTGGGGCCAACGTCCTGACTTTC. The encoded protein is CASSSKWSSSGANVLTF. The full variable domain, in which reference TRBV7-7 and TRBJ2-6 provide the parts outside the CDR3, is GAGVSQSPRYKVTKRGQDVTLRCDPISSHATLYWYQQALGQGPEFLTYFNYEAQPDKSGLPSDRFSAERPEGSISTLTIQRTEQRDSAMYRCASSSKWSSSGANVLTFGAGSRLTVL.

The V call is TRBV10-3, the J call TRBJ2-7; TRBD2 agrees at 8 bases. The CDR3 is 14 amino acids. The V gene's germline CDR1 is ENHRY and CDR2 SYGVKD. The ends lost 4 bases at V and 4 bases at J; junction bases unmatched: 6. The CDR3 sequence: CAISAPGRAYEQYF. DNA for the CDR3: TGTGCCATCAGTGCGCCCGGGAGGGCGTACGAGCAGTACTTC.

The table lists this clonotype with a few counts. V and J are TRBV19 and TRBJ2-5; no firm D call. The V gene lost 5 bases and the J gene lost 5 bases, with 21 bases spanning the gap. The CDR3 totals 16 residues. From germline, CDR1 is LNHDA and CDR2 SQIVND (reference sequence). DNA of the CDR3: TGTGCCAGTAGTGCACGAGGCGGTAATTCAGGCGAGACCCAGTACTTC. Encoded protein: CASSARGGNSGETQYF.

This clonotype came up many times. The rearrangement links TRBV7-8 to TRBJ1-5; D gene ambiguous. Germline CDR1 reads SGHVS; CDR2 reads FQNEAQ. V was clipped by 5 bases and J by 2 bases, with 7 bases between them. This CDR3 comprises 13 residues. CDR3: CASSRAGNQPQHF. CDR3 coding DNA: TGTGCCAGCAGCAGGGCCGGCAATCAGCCCCAGCATTTT.

Remarks on this clonotype: Sequence at one end of the junction differs from germline and may be a read error. J is TRBJ2-7 and V is TRBV24-1, with TRBD2 matching over 8 bases. Germline CDR1 and CDR2: KGHDR and SFDVKD. The CDR3 loop spans 15 amino acids. CDR3 bases: TGTGCCACCAATGATTTTAGCAGCGGGAGATCCGAGCAGTACTTC. As protein: CATNDFSSGRSEQYF.

This clonotype was seen many times. The rearrangement uses TRBV20-1 and TRBJ1-4; D is unresolved. The germline V and J ends were trimmed by 3 bases and 7 bases, with 15 bases remaining between them. Looked up from germline, CDR1 is DFQATT and CDR2 is SNEGSKA (reference sequence). The CDR3 has 14 amino acids. The CDR3: CSASYRGGGEKLFF. CDR3 DNA sequence: TGCAGTGCTAGTTATCGGGGAGGAGGTGAAAAACTGTTTTTT.

There are a few counts of this clonotype. This CDR3 is CSALVSPSSYEQYF. The CDR3 DNA reads as TGCAGTGCCCTGGTGTCGCCTAGCTCCTACGAGCAGTACTTC. The J gene is TRBJ2-7, the V gene TRBV20-1; D is ambiguous. The ends were cut back, 6 bases at V and 0 bases at J, with 15 bases in the middle. Germline CDR1 is DFQATT and CDR2 is SNEGSKA (reference sequence). The CDR3 is 14 amino acids.